The TCR beta chain under discussion was sequenced for a study of CD8+ T cells in alopecia areata. As concerns this clone: Its cognate antigen is unknown.

Trimming removed 3 bases from V and 1 base from J, with 6 bases in between. The CDR3 spans 12 residues. Germline CDR1 reads SQVTM; CDR2 reads ANQGSEA. RNA was isolated and reverse transcribed to cDNA, the sequencing template. Some clones are missing from TCRdb's copy, which holds only in-frame ones; the method was immunoSEQ multiplex PCR. Here the sample spans a few hundred thousand clones, about 56% being singletons. Study-level findings and limits: Clonality exceeded that of normal scalp in lesional scalp, most notably in alopecia totalis/universalis. It was less clear whether patients shared TCRs than it was in mice, possibly because of HLA. Sequences from scalp samples also cover resident alphabeta T cells of normal skin.

The J gene is TRBJ1-2, the V gene TRBV29-1; no firm D call. Sequencing was performed on CD8+ T cells sorted from blood. The source is a human donor in good health. This chain's CDR3 is CSVERNNYGYTF. CDR3 nucleotides: TGCAGCGTTGAGAGGAATAACTATGGCTACACCTTC.